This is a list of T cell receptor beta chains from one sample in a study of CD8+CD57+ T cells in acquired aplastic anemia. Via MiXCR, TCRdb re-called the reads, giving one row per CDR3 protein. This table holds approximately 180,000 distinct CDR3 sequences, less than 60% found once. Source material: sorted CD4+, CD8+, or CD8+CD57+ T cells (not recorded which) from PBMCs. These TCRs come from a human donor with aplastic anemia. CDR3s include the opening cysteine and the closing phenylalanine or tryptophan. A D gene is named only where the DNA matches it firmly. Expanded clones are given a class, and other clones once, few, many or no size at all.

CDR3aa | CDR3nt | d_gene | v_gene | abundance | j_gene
CASTPPSQYEQYF | TGTGCCAGCACTCCGCCGTCGCAATACGAGCAGTACTTC | - | TRBV7-9 | - | TRBJ2-7
CASRDRENQPQHF | TGTGCCAGCAGGGACAGGGAAAATCAGCCCCAGCATTTT | TRBD1 | TRBV9 | - | TRBJ1-5
CASSQDLRTGFHNEQFF | TGTGCCAGCAGCCAAGATCTCCGGACAGGGTTTCACAATGAGCAGTTCTTC | TRBD1 | TRBV3-1 | few | TRBJ2-1
CASSRNSYNEQFF | TGTGCCAGCAGCCGGAACAGCTACAATGAGCAGTTCTTC | - | TRBV11-3 | many | TRBJ2-1
CASSPWTGGEVYEQYF | TGTGCCAGCAGCCCCTGGACAGGGGGCGAAGTGTACGAGCAGTACTTC | TRBD1 | TRBV7-6 | - | TRBJ2-7
CSARGLADTQYF | TGCAGTGCTAGAGGGCTGGCAGATACGCAGTATTTT | - | TRBV20-1 | - | TRBJ2-3
CASSRIGTESRPQHF | TGCGCCAGCAGCCGAATAGGGACAGAGAGCCGGCCCCAGCATTTT | TRBD1 | TRBV4-1 | - | TRBJ1-5
CSASYRGETEAFF | TGCAGTGCTAGTTACAGGGGAGAGACTGAAGCTTTCTTT | TRBD1 | TRBV20-1 | - | TRBJ1-1
CASSLVGVSGNTIYF | TGTGCCAGCAGCTTAGTTGGGGTCTCTGGAAACACCATATATTTT | - | TRBV7-8 | - | TRBJ1-3
CASSLVGKAFF | TGTGCCAGCAGCTTAGTGGGGAAAGCTTTCTTT | - | TRBV5-6 | - | TRBJ1-1
CASTATGDEAFF | TGTGCCAGTACCGCGACGGGGGATGAAGCTTTCTTT | - | TRBV19 | - | TRBJ1-1